The next 27 T cell receptor beta chains were all read from a single sample in a study of shared clonotypes between healthy human individuals. The repertoire was sequenced with immunoSEQ multiplex PCR; TCRdb's copy has only in-frame clones and lacks some. The sample shows about 2.1 million clones, about 92% of them seen only once. Positive CCR7 selection of CD45RO-negative cells yielded the naive CD8 cells, and terminally differentiated effector memory CD45RA+ cells were excluded. Sample: naive CD8+ T cells from PBMCs. The receptors shown here come from a man younger than 35 in good health. Some clones in this sample may be carry-over from other donors' samples.

V usage is TRBV7-6 and J usage is TRBJ2-7; D remains ambiguous. CDR3 size: 14 residues. Looked up from germline, CDR1 is SGHVS and CDR2 is FNYEAQ. The V end was cut by 3 bases, the J end by 0 bases, with 9 bases between. CDR3 nucleotide sequence: TGTGCCAGCAGCTTCACAGCTTACTCCTACGAGCAGTACTTC. Translation: CASSFTAYSYEQYF.

This chain uses TRBV19 with TRBJ1-1; D is undetermined. This CDR3 has 12 amino acids. Trimming removed 3 bases from V and 4 bases from J, with 6 bases in between. CDR1 is LNHDA and CDR2 is SQIVND in the germline V gene (reference sequence). In nucleotides, the CDR3 is TGTGCCAGTAGTATGAGGAGCACTGAAGCTTTCTTT. This translates into CASSMRSTEAFF.

The rearrangement links TRBV7-8 to TRBJ2-2; D perhaps matches TRBD1 (6 bases). Trimming pared 3 bases from V and 3 bases from J, leaving 11 bases between. The CDR3 runs 15 residues. Germline CDR1 reads SGHVS; CDR2 reads FQNEAQ. CDR3 coding DNA: TGTGCCAGCAGCTTCGACTGGGGGCACACCGGGGAGCTGTTTTTT. Translated: CASSFDWGHTGELFF.

As regards this clone: This same CDR3 is encoded by further DNA sequences in the sample. V gene TRBV11-1 combines with J gene TRBJ2-1, with TRBD2 as a possible D gene (5 bases). Trimming pared 2 bases from V and 0 bases from J, leaving 8 bases between. Germline V lookup: CDR1 SGHAT, CDR2 FQDESV (reference sequence). The CDR3 spans 15 residues. The DNA for the CDR3 is TGTGCCAGCAGCTTAAGTGGGAGCTCCTACAATGAGCAGTTCTTC. Amino acid sequence: CASSLSGSSYNEQFF. Full variable domain (outside the CDR3, taken from reference TRBV11-1 and TRBJ2-1): EAEVAQSPRYKITEKSQAVAFWCDPISGHATLYWYRQILGQGPELLVQFQDESVVDDSQLPKDRFSAERLKGVDSTLKIQPAELGDSAMYLCASSLSGSSYNEQFFGPGTRLTVL.

This rearrangement joins TRBV9 to TRBJ2-1; 9 nucleotides agree with TRBD2. The CDR3 spans 13 residues. Trimming removed 4 bases from V and 10 bases from J; junction bases left unmatched: 6. Per the germline V gene, CDR1 is SGDLS and CDR2 is YYNGEE. The CDR3 DNA follows: TGTGCCAGCAGCCCGGGGACTAGCAGAGAGCAGTTCTTC. Encoded protein: CASSPGTSREQFF.

V is TRBV27 and J is TRBJ1-1, with D maybe TRBD1 (5 bases). The CDR3 is 14 residues long. The V and J ends lost 2 bases and 4 bases respectively, with 11 bases between them. Germline V gene sequence: CDR1 MNHEY, CDR2 SMNVEV (reference sequence). The CDR3: CASSLRGSGTEAFF. The CDR3 DNA follows: TGTGCCAGCAGTTTACGGGGGTCGGGCACTGAAGCTTTCTTT.

V gene TRBV19 combines with J gene TRBJ2-2; D unresolved. Trimming removed 3 bases from V and 6 bases from J, with 14 bases in between. Germline loops: CDR1 LNHDA, CDR2 SQIVND (reference sequence). This CDR3 region has 15 residues. The CDR3 DNA sequence: TGTGCCAGTAGTATCTTGGGGAAGTTTTCCGGGGAGCTGTTTTTT. Its protein product is CASSILGKFSGELFF.

The rearrangement uses TRBV10-2 and TRBJ1-2, with 9 bases aligning to TRBD1. The trim removed 7 bases at V and 4 bases at J, leaving 7 bases unmatched. The CDR3 consists of 14 residues. CDR1 WSHSY and CDR2 SAAADI come from the germline V gene. This CDR3 is CASNGQGLFYGYTF. The CDR3 region has the DNA TGCGCCAGCAACGGACAGGGGCTCTTCTATGGCTACACCTTC.

This rearrangement joins TRBV7-9 to TRBJ1-1; no clear D. The germline V and J ends were trimmed by 5 bases and 2 bases, with 15 bases remaining between them. The CDR3 has 15 amino acids. Germline assignment: CDR1 SEHNR and CDR2 FQNEAQ (reference sequence). CDR3 nucleotides: TGTGCCAGCAGCCCGGTGGTGTTACGAAACACTGAAGCTTTCTTT. This sequence encodes CASSPVVLRNTEAFF.

The rearrangement joins TRBV11-2 to TRBJ2-2; D is perhaps TRBD1 (6 bases). This CDR3 has 13 residues. The germline CDR1 and CDR2 sequences are SGHAT and FQNNGV. With 5 bases removed from V and 5 bases from J, the gap between germline ends came to 9 bases. CDR3 sequence (DNA): TGTGCCAGCAGCACTACAGGGACCGGGGAGCTGTTTTTT. The encoded protein is CASSTTGTGELFF.

The chain recombines TRBV6-1 with TRBJ1-5; D gene unclear. Trimming removed 1 base from V and 4 bases from J, with 14 bases in between. The CDR3 is 16 residues long. Germline lookup yields CDR1 MNHNS and CDR2 SASEGT. The CDR3 region has the DNA TGTGCCAGCAGTGAAGGTCCGGTCCGATCTAATCAGCCCCAGCATTTT. Amino acids: CASSEGPVRSNQPQHF.

This clone is a singleton in its sample. The rearrangement links TRBV18 to TRBJ1-3; D call uncertain. This CDR3 comprises 14 residues. Trimming removed 3 bases at V and 0 bases at J, with 6 bases between. The germline V gene encodes CDR1 KGHSH and CDR2 LQKENI. The CDR3 sequence is CASSPESSGNTIYF. The CDR3 coding sequence is TGTGCCAGCTCACCGGAAAGCTCTGGAAACACCATATATTTT.

The chain joins TRBV28 to TRBJ2-1, with 9 positions matching TRBD2. CDR3 size: 22 residues. V dropped 4 bases and J dropped 5; count of bases not matched to a gene: 27. Per the germline V gene, CDR1 is MDHEN and CDR2 is SYDVKM. As DNA, the CDR3 is TGTGCCAGCAGTTCCCCGACCACGAACGGTACTAGCGGGCGAGAGGGGGACAATGAGCAGTTCTTC. This codes for CASSSPTTNGTSGREGDNEQFF.

This rearrangement joins TRBV5-6 to TRBJ1-1; the D is unclear. The germline gives CDR1 SGHDT, CDR2 YYEEEE. Trimming shortened V by 4 bases and J by 11 bases, and 15 bases separated the two germline ends. This CDR3 contains 12 residues. This CDR3 reads CASSALYSTAFF. CDR3 DNA sequence: TGTGCCAGCAGCGCCCTCTACTCGACGGCTTTCTTT. Complete variable domain (other parts from reference TRBV5-6 and TRBJ1-1): DAGVTQSPTHLIKTRGQQVTLRCSPKSGHDTVSWYQQALGQGPQFIFQYYEEEERQRGNFPDRFSGHQFPNYSSELNVNALLLGDSALYLCASSALYSTAFFGQGTRLTVV.

On this clone itself: Other DNA sequences in this sample translate to the same CDR3. The chain employs TRBV9 and TRBJ1-1; D remains ambiguous. This CDR3 is built from 13 residues. In germline, CDR1 is SGDLS, CDR2 YYNGEE. V was cut by 0 bases and J by 1 base, with 4 bases left in between. CDR3 residues: CASSVDANTEAFF. CDR3 DNA: TGTGCCAGCAGCGTAGACGCGAACACTGAAGCTTTCTTT.

Comment on this clone: Other nucleotide sequences in the sample specify the same CDR3. V is TRBV5-1 and J is TRBJ2-1; D perhaps matches TRBD2 (5 bases). The CDR3 spans 15 residues. V lost 0 bases and J 3 bases, leaving 10 bases between the germline ends. Germline V gene lookup returns CDR1 SGHRS and CDR2 YFSETQ. This CDR3 reads CASSLGLASYNEQFF. The CDR3, as DNA: TGCGCCAGCAGCTTGGGGCTAGCTAGCTACAATGAGCAGTTCTTC.

The V call is TRBV19, the J call TRBJ2-1; TRBD2 is a possible D gene (6 bases). The V end lost 1 base, the J end lost 0 bases, and 10 bases lay between the germline ends. The germline gives CDR1 LNHDA, CDR2 SQIVND (reference sequence). This CDR3 is built from 16 residues. In nucleotides, the CDR3 is TGTGCCAGTAGTATAGGCGGGGCCCGCTCCTACAATGAGCAGTTCTTC. This gives the protein CASSIGGARSYNEQFF.

The V call is TRBV6-1, the J call TRBJ1-2, with a weak D call TRBD1 (5 bases). The V end lost 3 bases, the J end lost 5 bases, and 10 bases lay between the germline ends. The V gene's germline CDR1 is MNHNS and CDR2 SASEGT. The CDR3 runs to 13 residues. The CDR3 coding sequence is TGTGCCAGCAGTGATGTAGGGGTTTATGGCTACACCTTC. Translating gives CASSDVGVYGYTF.

The chain employs TRBV27 and TRBJ2-1; D uncertain. The germline V gene encodes CDR1 MNHEY and CDR2 SMNVEV (reference sequence). The germline V and J ends were trimmed by 1 base and 8 bases, with 9 bases remaining between them. This CDR3 is 13 amino acids long. In DNA form, the CDR3 reads TGTGCCAGCAGTTTATTGGGGATGGATGAGCAGTTCTTC. Encoded protein: CASSLLGMDEQFF.

The gene calls are TRBV13 and TRBJ2-7, with D perhaps matching TRBD2 (6 bases). Trimming removed 5 bases from V and 6 bases from J, with 14 bases in between. Germline assignment: CDR1 PRHDT and CDR2 FYEKMQ (reference sequence). CDR3 length: 13 amino acids. CDR3 nucleotide sequence: TGTGCCAGCAGCCCTGCGGAAGCGGGCGAGCAGTACTTC. Amino acids: CASSPAEAGEQYF. Using reference TRBV13 and TRBJ2-7 for the parts outside the CDR3, the full variable domain is AAGVIQSPRHLIKEKRETATLKCYPIPRHDTVYWYQQGPGQDPQFLISFYEKMQSDKGSIPDRFSAQQFSDYHSELNMSSLELGDSALYFCASSPAEAGEQYFGPGTRLTVT.

The chain couples TRBV7-6 to TRBJ2-5; TRBD2 matches 9 bases. CDR3 length: 17 residues. Germline loops: CDR1 SGHVS, CDR2 FNYEAQ. The V and J ends lost 1 base and 5 bases, in that order; junction bases with no gene match: 11. The CDR3 is CASSLGVISGSGETQYF. In DNA form, the CDR3 reads TGTGCCAGCAGCTTAGGGGTCATTAGCGGGAGTGGGGAGACCCAGTACTTC. Full variable domain (remainder filled in from reference TRBV7-6 and TRBJ2-5): GAGVSQSPRYKVTKRGQDVALRCDPISGHVSLYWYRQALGQGPEFLTYFNYEAQQDKSGLPNDRFSAERPEGSISTLTIQRTEQRDSAMYRCASSLGVISGSGETQYFGPGTRLLVL.

The rearrangement uses TRBV2 and TRBJ2-3, with 7 bases aligning to TRBD1. This CDR3 has 15 residues. CDR1 SNHLY and CDR2 FYNNEI come from the germline V gene. V was pared by 6 bases and J by 0 bases, with 6 bases of the junction left unmatched. The CDR3 reads CASSDRVRSTDTQYF. CDR3 sequence (DNA): TGTGCCAGCAGCGACAGGGTGCGGAGCACAGATACGCAGTATTTT.

The chain joins TRBV5-1 to TRBJ2-1, with 14 bases matching TRBD2. Looked up from germline, CDR1 is SGHRS and CDR2 is YFSETQ. V lost 3 bases and J lost 13; bases outside the gene matches: 9. The CDR3 covers 15 residues. The CDR3 nucleotides read TGCGCCAGCAGCTACGGGACTAGCGGGAGAGAAAACCAGTTCTTC. The encoded protein is CASSYGTSGRENQFF.

The chain links TRBV29-1 to TRBJ1-1; a weak D match, TRBD1 (5 bases). CDR1 and CDR2 from the germline V gene are SQVTM and ANQGSEA. The V gene lost 2 bases and the J gene lost 1 base, with 14 bases spanning the gap. This CDR3 has 15 amino acids. The CDR3: CSVETGLLRNTEAFF. The CDR3 DNA sequence: TGCAGCGTTGAAACGGGGCTCTTGAGGAACACTGAAGCTTTCTTT.

The chain carries TRBV7-9 and TRBJ2-1; no clear D. Germline V gene sequence: CDR1 SEHNR, CDR2 FQNEAQ (reference sequence). The CDR3 sequence is 13 residues long. V gave up 6 bases and J gave up 7 bases, with 13 bases separating them. CDR3 nucleotide sequence: TGTGCCAGCAGATCGCTCGTCGAGAATGAGCAGTTCTTC. This gives the protein CASRSLVENEQFF.

This chain joins TRBV2 and TRBJ1-1; no reliable D call. Between the trimmed V and J ends, which lost 1 base and 1 base, there was a span of 10 bases. This CDR3 has 15 amino acids. The germline CDR1 and CDR2 sequences are SNHLY and FYNNEI. Here the CDR3 reads CASSEGRGKNTEAFF. The CDR3 nucleotides are TGTGCCAGCAGTGAAGGACGAGGGAAGAACACTGAAGCTTTCTTT.

The chain links TRBV7-8 to TRBJ2-3; no clear D. The V gene lost 5 bases and the J gene lost 5 bases, with 14 bases spanning the gap. Germline lookup yields CDR1 SGHVS and CDR2 FQNEAQ. This CDR3 is built from 14 residues. The CDR3 region is CASSQERWGDTQYF. The CDR3 region has the DNA TGTGCCAGCAGCCAAGAAAGATGGGGAGATACGCAGTATTTT. The variable domain in full, with the rest retrieved from reference TRBV7-8 and TRBJ2-3, is GAGVSQSPRYKVAKRGQDVALRCDPISGHVSLFWYQQALGQGPEFLTYFQNEAQLDKSGLPSDRFFAERPEGSVSTLKIQRTQQEDSAVYLCASSQERWGDTQYFGPGTRLTVL.